These T cell receptor beta chains were read from a single sample in a study of cytomegalovirus exposure and HLA in healthy donors. Sequenced by immunoSEQ multiplex PCR; TCRdb stores in-frame clones only, minus some. This table holds about 160,000 clones, roughly 85% found once. What was sequenced was PBMCs. The receptors here all came from a woman in her forties or fifties in good health and CMV-seronegative. Both conserved end residues are part of each CDR3. D genes are given only for firm matches. Size values are once, few and many counts, or a class for expanded clones, and some rows have none.

V: TRBV29-1; size: -; D: -; J: TRBJ1-4; CDR3: CSVELNEKLFF; DNA: TGCAGCGTTGAACTCAATGAAAAACTGTTTTTT
V: TRBV6-6; size: -; D: -; J: TRBJ2-7; CDR3: CASSSQGSSYEQYF; DNA: TGTGCCAGCAGTAGCCAGGGGAGCTCCTACGAGCAGTACTTC
V: TRBV10-3; size: few; D: TRBD2; J: TRBJ2-2; CDR3: CAISDRAGGLPGELFF; DNA: TGTGCCATCAGTGATCGGGCGGGGGGGCTACCCGGGGAGCTGTTTTTT
V: TRBV30; size: -; D: -; J: TRBJ1-6; CDR3: CAWSEGAGNSPLHF; DNA: TGTGCCTGGAGTGAAGGGGCAGGGAATTCACCCCTCCACTTT
V: TRBV5-1; size: few; D: TRBD2; J: TRBJ2-5; CDR3: CASSFSGSEETQYF; DNA: TGCGCCAGCAGCTTTAGCGGGAGCGAAGAGACCCAGTACTTC
V: TRBV5-4; size: -; D: TRBD2; J: TRBJ2-2; CDR3: CASRSSSGTGTGELFF; DNA: TGTGCCAGCAGATCCTCTAGCGGGACCGGCACCGGGGAGCTGTTTTTT
V: TRBV10-3; size: once; D: TRBD1; J: TRBJ2-3; CDR3: CAISESRRTGRTDTQYF; DNA: TGTGCCATCAGTGAGTCTCGACGGACAGGGAGGACAGATACGCAGTATTTT
V: TRBV6-1; size: -; D: -; J: TRBJ2-1; CDR3: CASSDLLSEQFF; DNA: TGTGCCAGCAGTGACCTTTTGAGTGAGCAGTTCTTC
V: TRBV28; size: -; D: -; J: TRBJ1-1; CDR3: CASSPLTGSTEAFF; DNA: TGTGCCAGCAGTCCACTAACAGGGAGCACTGAAGCTTTCTTT
V: TRBV18; size: many; D: -; J: TRBJ1-2; CDR3: CASSPVTDLNYGYTF; DNA: TGTGCCAGCTCACCAGTTACAGACCTTAACTATGGCTACACCTTC
V: TRBV6-5; size: -; D: TRBD2; J: TRBJ2-3; CDR3: CASIYGGGSRADTQYF; DNA: TGTGCCAGCATTTACGGGGGGGGGTCGAGGGCAGATACGCAGTATTTT
V: TRBV28; size: -; D: TRBD1; J: TRBJ1-6; CDR3: CASSFHMAGGGYSPLHF; DNA: TGTGCCAGCAGTTTTCATATGGCAGGGGGAGGTTATTCACCCCTCCACTTT
V: TRBV2; size: -; D: -; J: TRBJ1-6; CDR3: CASIGQINSPLHF; DNA: TGTGCCAGCATTGGACAGATTAATTCACCCCTCCACTTT
V: TRBV11-2; size: -; D: TRBD1; J: TRBJ1-1; CDR3: CASSLRRDRGQGTEAFF; DNA: TGTGCCAGCAGCCTGCGCCGGGACAGGGGGCAGGGCACTGAAGCTTTCTTT
V: TRBV6-6; size: few; D: -; J: TRBJ2-7; CDR3: CASSSMDSTYEQYF; DNA: TGTGCCAGCAGTTCGATGGACAGTACCTACGAGCAGTACTTC
V: TRBV4-2; size: -; D: TRBD1; J: TRBJ2-7; CDR3: CASSQEGTEAYEQYF; DNA: TGTGCCAGCAGCCAAGAAGGGACAGAAGCCTACGAGCAGTACTTC
V: TRBV4-2; size: once; D: TRBD2; J: TRBJ2-3; CDR3: CASSSTGTSEGGTDTQYF; DNA: TGTGCCAGCAGCTCGACCGGGACTAGCGAGGGGGGCACAGATACGCAGTATTTT
V: TRBV5-4; size: -; D: TRBD1; J: TRBJ1-2; CDR3: CASSLGDRGPLNNYGYTF; DNA: TGTGCCAGCAGCTTAGGAGACAGGGGCCCACTTAATAACTATGGCTACACCTTC
V: TRBV5-1; size: -; D: TRBD1; J: TRBJ2-5; CDR3: CASSRGTEETQYF; DNA: TGCGCCAGCAGCAGAGGGACAGAAGAGACCCAGTACTTC
V: TRBV5-8; size: -; D: -; J: TRBJ2-1; CDR3: CASSPASVDEQFF; DNA: TGTGCCAGCAGCCCCGCATCAGTTGATGAGCAGTTCTTC
V: TRBV7-2; size: -; D: -; J: TRBJ2-1; CDR3: CASSFTTSSYNEQFF; DNA: TGTGCCAGCAGCTTTACAACTAGCTCCTACAATGAGCAGTTCTTC
V: TRBV11-2; size: -; D: -; J: TRBJ2-7; CDR3: CASGLGPSYEQYF; DNA: TGTGCCAGCGGCCTAGGGCCCTCCTACGAGCAGTACTTC
V: TRBV4-3; size: -; D: -; J: TRBJ2-1; CDR3: CASSPGGRGLGNEQFF; DNA: TGCGCCAGCAGCCCGGGGGGCAGGGGATTGGGGAATGAGCAGTTCTTC
V: TRBV7-9; size: -; D: -; J: TRBJ2-5; CDR3: CASSLSPIIQETQYF; DNA: TGTGCCAGCAGCTTAAGCCCGATAATCCAAGAGACCCAGTACTTC
V: TRBV11-2; size: -; D: -; J: TRBJ1-4; CDR3: CASSLAGTGGEKLFF; DNA: TGTGCCAGCAGCTTAGCAGGGACGGGGGGTGAAAAACTGTTTTTT
V: TRBV7-6; size: -; D: -; J: TRBJ2-7; CDR3: CASSPRGVVRDTQSSYEQYF; DNA: TGTGCCAGCAGCCCCAGGGGGGTTGTGCGGGACACTCAAAGCTCCTACGAGCAGTACTTC
V: TRBV27; size: -; D: -; J: TRBJ2-1; CDR3: CASSSRTDLYNEQFF; DNA: TGTGCCAGCAGTTCCCGGACAGATCTTTACAATGAGCAGTTCTTC
V: TRBV5-1; size: -; D: -; J: TRBJ2-5; CDR3: CASSLVLTQETQYF; DNA: TGCGCCAGCAGCTTGGTACTGACACAAGAGACCCAGTACTTC
V: TRBV6-5; size: -; D: TRBD2; J: TRBJ2-3; CDR3: CASSSSGGAGLDTQYF; DNA: TGTGCCAGCAGTTCTAGCGGGGGGGCTGGTTTAGATACGCAGTATTTT
V: TRBV28; size: -; D: -; J: TRBJ2-7; CDR3: CASSRTPSYEQYF; DNA: TGTGCCAGCAGCCGGACACCTTCCTACGAGCAGTACTTC
V: TRBV11-2; size: -; D: -; J: TRBJ2-3; CDR3: CASSLILASDTQYF; DNA: TGTGCCAGCAGCTTAATACTAGCATCAGATACGCAGTATTTT
V: TRBV27; size: -; D: TRBD1; J: TRBJ2-1; CDR3: CASSLQTGYNEQFF; DNA: TGTGCCAGCAGTCTCCAGACAGGGTACAATGAGCAGTTCTTC